This TCR beta chain was captured by sequencing in a study of PD-1 blockade in classical Hodgkin lymphoma. Assay used: immunoSEQ multiplex PCR; TCRdb lists only in-frame clones, some missing. The sample has approximately 15,000 clones, about nine tenths seen once. Time point here: cycle 4 day 1 (C4D1), after less than seven weeks of nivolumab. All trial patients relapsed after autologous stem cell transplantation. Magnetic negative selection of thawed PBMCs yielded the CD8+ T cells. This clone is judged large. Sequenced material: CD8+ T cells from blood, taken before the fourth cycle of nivolumab. This receptor was taken from a human donor with classical Hodgkin lymphoma.

CDR3 residues: CASSERGQGEKLFF. The CDR3 DNA sequence: TGTGCCAGCAGTGAACGGGGACAGGGGGAAAAACTGTTTTTT. The chain links TRBV25-1 to TRBJ1-4; the match to TRBD1 covers 10 bases. V shed 2 bases, J shed 8 bases, and the junction held 2 bases outside the gene matches. CDR1 is MGHDK, CDR2 SYGVNS, per germline. The length of the CDR3 is 14 residues. The full variable domain, completed using reference TRBV25-1 and TRBJ1-4, is EADIYQTPRYLVIGTGKKITLECSQTMGHDKMYWYQQDPGMELHLIHYSYGVNSTEKGDLSSESTVSRIRTEHFPLTLESARPSHTSQYLCASSERGQGEKLFFGSGTQLSVL.